The text below deals with one T cell receptor (beta chain). These data belong to a study of blood T cell repertoires in COVID-19. Study-wide context: Nucleic acid was either cDNA or gDNA, and it came from T cells, B-cell-depleted T cells, or PBMCs.

Clones were read by immunoSEQ multiplex PCR, and TCRdb kept only the in-frame ones, dropping some. The sample lists some 240,000 clones, 75% to 85% occurring once. The germline gives CDR1 SGHAT, CDR2 FQNNGV. CDR3 length equals 14 residues. V lost 3 bases and J lost 7, with 15 bases in between. The chain joins TRBV11-2 to TRBJ1-1; no firm D call. The receptor's source is a woman in her thirties or forties who had recovered from COVID-19. The material sequenced was peripheral blood. The DNA for the CDR3 is TGTGCCAGCAGCTTTGACAAATGGGTGGGTGAAGCTTTCTTT. Its translation: CASSFDKWVGEAFF.